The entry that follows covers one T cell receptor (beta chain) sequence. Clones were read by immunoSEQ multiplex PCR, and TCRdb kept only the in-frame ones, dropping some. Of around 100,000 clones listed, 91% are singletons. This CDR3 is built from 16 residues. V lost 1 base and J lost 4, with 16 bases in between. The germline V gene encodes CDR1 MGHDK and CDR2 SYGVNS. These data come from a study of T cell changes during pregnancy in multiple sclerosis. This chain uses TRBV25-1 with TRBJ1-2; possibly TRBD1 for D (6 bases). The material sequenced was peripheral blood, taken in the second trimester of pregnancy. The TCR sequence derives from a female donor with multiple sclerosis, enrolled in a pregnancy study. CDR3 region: CASSELTNRAGYGYTF. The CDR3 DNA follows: TGTGCCAGCAGTGAATTAACCAACAGGGCAGGCTATGGCTACACCTTC.